This entry lists 20 T cell receptor beta chains sequenced from one sample in a study of PD-1 blockade in classical Hodgkin lymphoma. Measured with immunoSEQ multiplex PCR; TCRdb has only the in-frame clones, and not every one. In the table there are under 20,000 clones, approximately 80% of which are singletons. Time point in this sample: newly diagnosed, previously untreated cHL patient sample. Magnetic negative selection purified CD4+ T cells from thawed PBMCs. Sequenced material: CD4+ T cells from blood. These receptors all come from a human donor with classical Hodgkin lymphoma.

This clone was seen more than once but under ten times. V usage is TRBV28 and J usage is TRBJ2-7; 7 bases fit TRBD2. Looked up from germline, CDR1 is MDHEN and CDR2 is SYDVKM. V lost 2 bases to trimming and J lost 2 bases; unmatched junction nucleotides: 3. The CDR3 is 14 amino acids. CDR3 nucleotides: TGTGCCAGCAGTTTACTAGCGGAGGCCTACGAGCAGTACTTC. Its translation is CASSLLAEAYEQYF.

This sequence joins TRBV28 and TRBJ1-2; TRBD1 matches at 8 bases. CDR1 and CDR2 (germline): MDHEN, SYDVKM. There are 14 residues in the CDR3. Trimming took 6 bases from V and 5 from J; bases not matched to a gene: 8. The CDR3 region has the DNA TGTGCCAGCAGCCTACAGGGGGTAAGATATGGCTACACCTTC. Encoded protein: CASSLQGVRYGYTF.

The chain has TRBV7-9 and TRBJ2-7; D ambiguous. Germline CDR1 is SEHNR and CDR2 is FQNEAQ (reference sequence). The ends were cut back, 3 bases at V and 4 bases at J, with 7 bases in the middle. There are 12 residues in the CDR3. Here the CDR3 DNA reads TGTGCCAGCAGCTTGAGTGGGTACGAGCAGTACTTC. Amino acid sequence: CASSLSGYEQYF.

V usage is TRBV9 and J usage is TRBJ2-3; D may be TRBD1 (6 bases). The CDR3 consists of 13 residues. Trimming left V 4 bases short and J 4 bases short, with 10 bases between. The germline V gene encodes CDR1 SGDLS and CDR2 YYNGEE. CDR3 region: CASSTRGSDTQYF. The CDR3 DNA reads as TGTGCCAGCAGCACAAGGGGGTCAGATACGCAGTATTTT. Full variable domain (missing parts from reference TRBV9 and TRBJ2-3): DSGVTQTPKHLITATGQRVTLRCSPRSGDLSVYWYQQSLDQGLQFLIQYYNGEERAKGNILERFSAQQFPDLHSELNLSSLELGDSALYFCASSTRGSDTQYFGPGTRLTVL.

The genes are TRBV19 and TRBJ2-2; the match to TRBD1 covers 8 bases. Germline assignment: CDR1 LNHDA and CDR2 SQIVND (reference sequence). The CDR3 length is 16 residues. V gave up 1 base and J gave up 7 bases; unmatched junction bases: 8. For the CDR3, the DNA is TGTGCCAGTAGTATAGTATCCCCAGGGGGCTTCGGGGAGCTGTTTTTT. Its protein is CASSIVSPGGFGELFF.

The chain carries TRBV10-3 and TRBJ2-5; TRBD1 agrees at 7 bases. The germline V gene has CDR1 ENHRY and CDR2 SYGVKD. After removal of 2 bases from V and 7 bases from J, the junction contained 4 bases not matched to a gene. The CDR3 totals 13 residues. The DNA for the CDR3 is TGTGCCATCAGTGAGGGTTCAGGGGGGACCCAGTACTTC. Translated, it gives CAISEGSGGTQYF.

J is TRBJ1-2 and V is TRBV7-2; D possibly corresponds to TRBD1 (6 bases). V lost 1 base and J lost 8, with 14 bases in between. This CDR3 region has 14 residues. Germline values: CDR1 SGHTA, CDR2 FQGNSA. The CDR3 bases are TGTGCCAGCAGCTTAGGTCCGGGGGCTCAGGGCTACACCTTC. This codes for CASSLGPGAQGYTF.

With respect to this clone: This same CDR3 is encoded by further DNA sequences in the sample. V gene TRBV6-5 combines with J gene TRBJ2-7, with TRBD2 matching 10 bases. V shed 5 bases and J 2 bases; nucleotides not matched to a gene: 6. CDR1 is MNHEY, CDR2 SVGAGI, per germline. The CDR3 covers 15 residues. CDR3 region: CASSRTSGSPYEQYF. CDR3 sequence (DNA): TGTGCCAGCAGTCGGACTAGCGGTTCCCCCTACGAGCAGTACTTC.

This chain joins TRBV28 and TRBJ2-7; TRBD2 might be the D (6 bases). Germline-derived CDR1 and CDR2 are MDHEN and SYDVKM. The V gene lost 6 bases and the J gene lost 1 base, with 10 bases spanning the gap. CDR3 size: 13 residues. CDR3 nucleotides: TGTGCCAGCAGCCCGACTAGGTCCTACGAGCAGTACTTC. Its translation: CASSPTRSYEQYF. The complete variable domain, with remaining parts taken from reference TRBV28 and TRBJ2-7, reads DVKVTQSSRYLVKRTGEKVFLECVQDMDHENMFWYRQDPGLGLRLIYFSYDVKMKEKGDIPEGYSVSREKKERFSLILESASTNQTSMYLCASSPTRSYEQYFGPGTRLTVT.

V and J are TRBV27 and TRBJ2-7, with D perhaps TRBD2 (6 bases). The V and J ends lost 5 bases and 3 bases respectively, with 11 bases between them. The germline V gene encodes CDR1 MNHEY and CDR2 SMNVEV (reference sequence). CDR3 length equals 13 residues. The CDR3 nucleotides read TGTGCCAGCAGTAGGCGGGACGGCTACGAGCAGTACTTC. Translation gives CASSRRDGYEQYF.

The chain links TRBV11-2 to TRBJ2-3, with 10 bases lining up with TRBD2. The CDR3 is 16 residues long. V was clipped by 4 bases and J by 1 base; unmatched bases: 5. Germline V gene sequence: CDR1 SGHAT, CDR2 FQNNGV. In nucleotides, the CDR3 is TGTGCCAGCAGCTCAGCGGGAGGGCCAGGCACAGATACGCAGTATTTT. Its protein product is CASSSAGGPGTDTQYF.

This clone was seen a few times. The rearrangement uses TRBV4-1 and TRBJ1-3; D is unresolved. This CDR3 spans 16 amino acids. Germline loops: CDR1 MGHRA, CDR2 YSYEKL. Trimming took 2 bases from V and 0 from J, leaving 11 bases between them. The CDR3 DNA sequence: TGCGCCAGCAGCCAAACGTACGGGTTCTCTGGAAACACCATATATTTT. Residues: CASSQTYGFSGNTIYF.

This clone was counted a single time. This sequence joins TRBV7-2 and TRBJ2-3; D remains ambiguous. V gave up 2 bases and J gave up 4 bases, with 7 bases separating them. CDR3 length equals 13 residues. Germline CDR1 reads SGHTA; CDR2 reads FQGNSA. CDR3 DNA: TGTGCCAGCAGCTTACAGAGCGCAGATACGCAGTATTTT. Translation: CASSLQSADTQYF.

The chain couples TRBV29-1 to TRBJ2-5; D possibly matches TRBD1 or TRBD2 (6 bases each). Germline V gene sequence: CDR1 SQVTM, CDR2 ANQGSEA. The CDR3 contains 11 residues. Trimming pared 4 bases from V and 5 bases from J, leaving 8 bases between. CDR3 residues: CSVGGGETQYF. DNA for the CDR3: TGCAGCGTTGGAGGGGGGGAGACCCAGTACTTC.

This chain uses TRBV18 with TRBJ1-4; 10 bases map to TRBD1. CDR3 length equals 14 residues. The V gene end was trimmed by 3 bases and the J gene end by 8 bases; junction bases not matched to a gene: 3. CDR1 is KGHSH and CDR2 is LQKENI in the germline V gene. CDR3 in DNA: TGTGCCAGCTCACCGACAGGGGGCGAGGAAAAACTGTTTTTT. It codes for CASSPTGGEEKLFF.

Judged by abundance, this clone is medium-sized (0.01 to 0.1%). For the CDR3, the DNA is TGTGCCAGCAGCTTGTATTGGGACAGAAGGGGCACTGAAGCTTTCTTT. Amino acids: CASSLYWDRRGTEAFF. The V gene is TRBV5-6, the J gene TRBJ1-1, with TRBD1 identical over 7 bases. The germline V gene encodes CDR1 SGHDT and CDR2 YYEEEE. With V trimmed by 1 base and J by 4 bases, 10 bases remained unmatched. CDR3 length equals 16 residues.

V is TRBV6-5 and J is TRBJ1-1; weak D call: TRBD1 (5 bases). The V end lost 0 bases, the J end lost 0 bases, and 11 bases lay between the germline ends. CDR1 is MNHEY and CDR2 is SVGAGI in the germline V gene. This CDR3 comprises 16 residues. CDR3 coding DNA: TGTGCCAGCAGTTACTCGCCCCGGGGGGTGAACACTGAAGCTTTCTTT. Its protein product is CASSYSPRGVNTEAFF.

The chain is built from TRBV19 and TRBJ2-1; D unclear. V was pared by 1 base and J by 8 bases, with 12 bases between. The CDR3 loop spans 14 amino acids. Germline CDR1 reads LNHDA; CDR2 reads SQIVND (reference sequence). The CDR3 DNA reads as TGTGCCAGTAGTATAGCTGGCGCTCGGTATGAGCAGTTCTTC. This encodes CASSIAGARYEQFF.

The V and J genes are TRBV27 and TRBJ2-5; unclear D gene. V was trimmed by 3 bases and J by 5 bases, leaving 7 bases between them. Germline V gene sequence: CDR1 MNHEY, CDR2 SMNVEV (reference sequence). This CDR3 has 12 amino acids. The CDR3 region is CASSFVGETQYF. The CDR3 DNA reads TGTGCCAGCAGTTTTGTGGGGGAGACCCAGTACTTC.

The rearrangement links TRBV7-2 to TRBJ2-3; TRBD1 is a possible D gene (5 bases). Per the germline V gene, CDR1 is SGHTA and CDR2 is FQGNSA. Trimming removed 1 base from V and 2 bases from J, with 7 bases in between. The CDR3 covers 14 residues. This chain's CDR3 is CASSLVGHTDTQYF. In DNA form, the CDR3 reads TGTGCCAGCAGCTTAGTCGGACACACAGATACGCAGTATTTT.